This T cell receptor (beta chain) is from a study of blood T cell repertoires in COVID-19. The germline V gene encodes CDR1 SGHRS and CDR2 YFSETQ. The CDR3 consists of 14 residues. V shed 2 bases and J shed 5 bases, with 13 bases lying between them. Sequenced by immunoSEQ multiplex PCR; TCRdb stores in-frame clones only, minus some. The data hold more than 100,000 clones, with 84% observed a single time. Participant ages covered roughly 18 to 90 years across 25 or so US areas. Participants were placed into cohorts based on the clinical history they reported. The TCR sequence derives from a young woman who had recovered from COVID-19. Sequences were obtained from PBMCs or T cells enriched from blood (not recorded which). The chain uses TRBV5-1 and TRBJ2-5; the D gene is possibly TRBD1 (5 bases). CDR3 bases: TGCGCCAGCAGCTTAGTAATGGGGCAGGAGACCCAGTACTTC. It translates to CASSLVMGQETQYF.